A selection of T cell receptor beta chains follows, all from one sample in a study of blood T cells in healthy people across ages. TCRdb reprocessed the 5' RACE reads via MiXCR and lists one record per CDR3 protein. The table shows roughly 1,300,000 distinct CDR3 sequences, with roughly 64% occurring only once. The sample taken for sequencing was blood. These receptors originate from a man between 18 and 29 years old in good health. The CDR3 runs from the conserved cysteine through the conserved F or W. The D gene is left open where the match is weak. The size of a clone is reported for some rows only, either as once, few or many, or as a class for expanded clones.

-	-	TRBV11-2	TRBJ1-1	TGTGCCAGCACCTTACATGACAGGGAAGCTTTCTTT	CASTLHDREAFF
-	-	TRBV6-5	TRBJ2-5	TGTGCCAGCAGACGTAGCGTCATAGAGACCCAGTACTTC	CASRRSVIETQYF
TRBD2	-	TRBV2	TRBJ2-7	TGTGCCAGCAGCCACCGGACTAGCGGACTCTACGAGCAGTACTTC	CASSHRTSGLYEQYF
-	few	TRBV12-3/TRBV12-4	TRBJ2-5	TGTGCCAGCAGCCAGTTAGGAACCATCGAAGAGACCCAGTACTTC	CASSQLGTIEETQYF
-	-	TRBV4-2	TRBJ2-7	TGTGCCAGCAGCCAATCCCAGGGGCGCTACGAGCAGTACTTC	CASSQSQGRYEQYF
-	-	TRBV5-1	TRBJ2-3	TGCGCCAGCAGCTTGGCCGAGACCACAATCACAGATACGCAGTATTTT	CASSLAETTITDTQYF
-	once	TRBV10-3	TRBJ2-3	TGTGCCATCCAGCGCGCGCGGGTCACTAGCACAGATACGCAGTATTTT	CAIQRARVTSTDTQYF
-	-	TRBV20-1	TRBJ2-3	TGCAGTGCTAGGTCAGGTCCCGGTACGCAGTATTTT	CSARSGPGTQYF
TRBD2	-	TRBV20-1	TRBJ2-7	TGCAGTGCTAGGCCTAGCGGGGAAAGTTACTACGAGCAGTACTTC	CSARPSGESYYEQYF
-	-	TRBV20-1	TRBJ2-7	TGCAGTGCTAGAGATCTGAGGCGGTCGACCTACGAGCAGTACTTC	CSARDLRRSTYEQYF
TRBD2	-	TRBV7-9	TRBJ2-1	TGTGCCAGCAGCGTCATGCTAGCGGGAGGGCCGAATGAGCAGTTCTTC	CASSVMLAGGPNEQFF
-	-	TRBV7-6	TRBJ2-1	TGTGCCAGCAGCTTATCGGGGTACTGGACTATAACTCACAATGAGCAGTTCTTC	CASSLSGYWTITHNEQFF
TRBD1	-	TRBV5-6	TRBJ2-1	TGTGCCAGCAGCTTGTTAGGACAGGGGAACAATGAGCAGTTCTTC	CASSLLGQGNNEQFF
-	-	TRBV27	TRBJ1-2	TGTGCCAGCAGTCCAAATGACCGGGCGTGGAGTGGCTACACCTTC	CASSPNDRAWSGYTF
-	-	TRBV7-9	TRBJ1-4	TGTGCCAGCAGCCCCCCGGTCGGGGATGAAAAACTGTTTTTT	CASSPPVGDEKLFF
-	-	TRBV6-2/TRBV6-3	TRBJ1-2	TGTGCCAGCAGTTCCCCTGGGCGTGGCTACACCTTC	CASSSPGRGYTF
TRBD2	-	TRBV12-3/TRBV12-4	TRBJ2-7	TGTGCCAGCAGTGGAAGCGGGAGCTGGGCGCAGTACTTC	CASSGSGSWAQYF
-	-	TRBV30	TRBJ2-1	TGTGCCTGGAGTGAATCTGTCTCCTACAATGAGCAGTTCTTC	CAWSESVSYNEQFF
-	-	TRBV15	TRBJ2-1	TGTGCCACCAGCAGAGAAGAGCCCTATGGGCAGTTCTTC	CATSREEPYGQFF
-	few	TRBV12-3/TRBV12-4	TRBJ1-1	TGTGCCAGCAGCTTTTTAGACACTGAAGCTTTCTTT	CASSFLDTEAFF
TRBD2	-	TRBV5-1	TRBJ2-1	TGCGCCAGCAGCTTGGCCCTTGGGACTAGCGGGAGTTACAATGAGCAGTTCTTC	CASSLALGTSGSYNEQFF
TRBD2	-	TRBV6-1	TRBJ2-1	TGTGCCAGCGAACTTGGGGCGGGAGAAACGGATGAGCAGTTCTTC	CASELGAGETDEQFF
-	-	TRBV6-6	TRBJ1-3	TGTGCCAGCAGTTACTTGGGAGGAAAAGGAAACACCATATATTTT	CASSYLGGKGNTIYF
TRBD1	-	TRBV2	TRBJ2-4	TGTGCCACTGTGGAAGGGCAGGGGGCCGGCATTCAGTACTTC	CATVEGQGAGIQYF
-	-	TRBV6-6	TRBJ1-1	TGTGCCAGCCAGAAGGGAGGGACTGAAGCTTTCTTT	CASQKGGTEAFF
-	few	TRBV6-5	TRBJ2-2	TGTGCCAGCAGTTACTCGAACCCGGGGTACACCGGGGAGCTGTTTTTT	CASSYSNPGYTGELFF
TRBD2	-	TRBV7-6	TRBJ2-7	TGTGCCAGCAGCCCGACTAGCGGGGTTAACCCTACGAAGGAGCAGTACTTC	CASSPTSGVNPTKEQYF
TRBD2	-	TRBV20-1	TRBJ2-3	TGCAGTGCTCCTAGCGGGGGGGCAACAGATACGCAGTATTTT	CSAPSGGATDTQYF
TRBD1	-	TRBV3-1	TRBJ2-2	TGTGCCAGCAGCCCCAGGGGGCGCACCGGGGAGCTGTTTTTT	CASSPRGRTGELFF
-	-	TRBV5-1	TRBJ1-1	TGCGCCAGGCCAGAAGGAGGGTACACTGAAGCTTTCTTT	CARPEGGYTEAFF
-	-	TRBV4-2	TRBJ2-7	TGTGCCAGCAGCCCTGCCGCTACCTCCTACGAGCAGTACTTC	CASSPAATSYEQYF